This TCR beta chain was recovered during a study of regulatory T cells in long-lasting Graves disease. Time point denoted: newly diagnosed GD, antithyroid drugs for less than 3 months. Generation of the TCR library employed RNA extracted from PBMCs. HTBI primers from iRepertoire and Arm-PCR of CDR3 regions yielded the TCR beta libraries. MiXCR was run by TCRdb on the multiplex PCR reads, yielding one entry per CDR3 protein. The profile shows around 400,000 distinct CDR3 sequences, approximately 15% of them singletons. Per the germline V gene, CDR1 is ENHRY and CDR2 is SYGVKD. Between the trimmed V and J ends, which lost 4 bases and 4 bases, there was a span of 10 bases. The CDR3 consists of 14 residues. This clonotype was picked up many times. Another study also made use of these data, one on T cells in Graves' hyperthyroidism and ophthalmopathy.

The input for sequencing was peripheral blood mononuclear cells (PBMCs), taken at new diagnosis, from a patient treated with antithyroid drugs. The receptor comes from a woman aged 40 to 49 with Graves disease. This chain links TRBV10-3 with TRBJ2-2, with a weak D call TRBD2 (5 bases). CDR3 sequence: CAISGEGATGELFF. CDR3 sequence (DNA): TGTGCCATCAGTGGAGAGGGTGCCACCGGGGAGCTGTTTTTT.